Listed here is a single T cell receptor beta chain. The same CDR3 is also encoded by other DNA sequences in this sample. This CDR3 comprises 13 residues. Germline V gene data show CDR1 as LGHNA and CDR2 as YNFKEQ. Deletions cut 0 bases from V and 11 bases from J, with 13 bases between. The data were taken from a study of shared clonotypes between healthy human individuals. The table came from immunoSEQ multiplex PCR; TCRdb's copy has only in-frame clones and leaves some out. Of 490,000 or so clones in the sample, 70% to 80% were seen once. This chain connects TRBV4-2 to TRBJ1-1; D uncertain. Sample: PBMCs. This TCR derives from a woman aged 40 to 50 in good health. Some clones in this sample may be carry-over from other donors' samples. The CDR3 region is CASSQDLQREAFF. CDR3 DNA sequence: TGTGCCAGCAGCCAAGATCTACAGAGAGAGGCTTTCTTT.